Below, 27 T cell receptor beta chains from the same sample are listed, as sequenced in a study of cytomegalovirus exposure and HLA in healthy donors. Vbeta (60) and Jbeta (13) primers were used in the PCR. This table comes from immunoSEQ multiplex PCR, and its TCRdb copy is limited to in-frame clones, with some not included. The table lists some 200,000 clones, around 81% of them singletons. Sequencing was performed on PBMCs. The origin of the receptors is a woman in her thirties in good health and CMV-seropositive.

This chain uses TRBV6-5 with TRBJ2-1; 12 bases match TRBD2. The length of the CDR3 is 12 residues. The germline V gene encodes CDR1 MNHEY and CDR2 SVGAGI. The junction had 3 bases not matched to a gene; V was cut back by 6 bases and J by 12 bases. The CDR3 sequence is CASSPGLAGQFF. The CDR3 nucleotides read TGTGCCAGCAGCCCGGGACTAGCGGGGCAGTTCTTC.

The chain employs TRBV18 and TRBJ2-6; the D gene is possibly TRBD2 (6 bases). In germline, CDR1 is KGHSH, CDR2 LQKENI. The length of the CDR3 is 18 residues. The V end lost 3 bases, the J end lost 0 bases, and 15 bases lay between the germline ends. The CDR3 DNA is TGTGCCAGCTCACCTACTCGAACCGGGGGCTCTGGGGCCAACGTCCTGACTTTC. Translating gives CASSPTRTGGSGANVLTF. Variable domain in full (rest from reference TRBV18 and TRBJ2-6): NAGVMQNPRHLVRRRGQEARLRCSPMKGHSHVYWYRQLPEEGLKFMVYLQKENIIDESGMPKERFSAEFPKEGPSILRIQQVVRGDSAAYFCASSPTRTGGSGANVLTFGAGSRLTVL.

The CDR3 loop reads CASSRPEIERVRGYTF. CDR3 nucleotide sequence: TGTGCCAGCAGCCGCCCGGAAATAGAGAGGGTTCGAGGCTACACCTTC. The chain joins TRBV28 to TRBJ1-2, with D unresolved. Germline loops: CDR1 MDHEN, CDR2 SYDVKM. Trimming removed 6 bases from V and 8 bases from J, with 25 bases in between. This CDR3 is built from 16 residues.

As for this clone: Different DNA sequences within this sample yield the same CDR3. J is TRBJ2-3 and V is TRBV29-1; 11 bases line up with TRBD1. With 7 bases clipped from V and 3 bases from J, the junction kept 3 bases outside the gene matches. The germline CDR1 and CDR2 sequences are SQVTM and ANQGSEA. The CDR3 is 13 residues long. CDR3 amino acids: CSGDRGGTDTQYF. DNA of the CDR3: TGCAGCGGGGACAGGGGGGGAACAGATACGCAGTATTTT.

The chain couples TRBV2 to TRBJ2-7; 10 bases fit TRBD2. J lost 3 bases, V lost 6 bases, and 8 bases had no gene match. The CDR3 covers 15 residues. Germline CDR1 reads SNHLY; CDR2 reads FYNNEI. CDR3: CASRATLAGDYEQYF. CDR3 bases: TGTGCCAGCAGAGCTACCCTAGCGGGGGACTACGAGCAGTACTTC.

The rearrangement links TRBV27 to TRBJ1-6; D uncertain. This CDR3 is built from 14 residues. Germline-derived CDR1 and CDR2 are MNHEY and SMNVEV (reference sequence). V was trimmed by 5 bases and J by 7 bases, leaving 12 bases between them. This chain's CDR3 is CASSPLERNSPLHF. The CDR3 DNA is TGTGCCAGCAGTCCCCTGGAGAGAAATTCACCCCTCCACTTT.

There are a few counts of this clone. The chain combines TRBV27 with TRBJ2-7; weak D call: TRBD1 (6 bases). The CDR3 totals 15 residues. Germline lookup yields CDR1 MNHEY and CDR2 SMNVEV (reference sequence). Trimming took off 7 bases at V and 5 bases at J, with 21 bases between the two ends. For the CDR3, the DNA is TGTGCCAGCAAACTGGGGCCTTTCAGGGGCCACGAGCAGTACTTC. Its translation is CASKLGPFRGHEQYF.

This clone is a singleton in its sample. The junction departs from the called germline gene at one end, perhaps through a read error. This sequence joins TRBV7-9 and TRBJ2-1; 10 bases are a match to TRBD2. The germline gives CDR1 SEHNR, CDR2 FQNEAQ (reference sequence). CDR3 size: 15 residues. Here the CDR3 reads CSSSLLAGSYNEQFF. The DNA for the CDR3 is TGTTCCAGCAGCTTACTAGCGGGGTCCTACAATGAGCAGTTCTTC.

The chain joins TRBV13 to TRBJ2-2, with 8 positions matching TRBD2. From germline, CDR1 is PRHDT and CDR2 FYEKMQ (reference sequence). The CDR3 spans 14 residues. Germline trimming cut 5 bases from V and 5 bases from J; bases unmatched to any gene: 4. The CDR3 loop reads CASSRGGQTGELFF. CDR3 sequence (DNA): TGTGCCAGCAGCCGGGGGGGCCAGACCGGGGAGCTGTTTTTT.

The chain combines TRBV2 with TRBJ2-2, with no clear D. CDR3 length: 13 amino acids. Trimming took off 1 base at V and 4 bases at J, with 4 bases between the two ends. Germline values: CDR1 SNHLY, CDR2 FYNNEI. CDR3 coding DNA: TGTGCCAGCAGTGAAGAGAGCACCGGGGAGCTGTTTTTT. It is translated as CASSEESTGELFF.

Here the CDR3 reads CASSLARGIYTF. CDR3 sequence (DNA): TGCGCCAGCAGCTTGGCCCGCGGAATCTACACCTTC. This chain links TRBV5-1 with TRBJ1-2; the D is unclear. Looked up from germline, CDR1 is SGHRS and CDR2 is YFSETQ. The V gene lost 0 bases and the J gene lost 10 bases, with 10 bases spanning the gap. The CDR3 covers 12 residues.

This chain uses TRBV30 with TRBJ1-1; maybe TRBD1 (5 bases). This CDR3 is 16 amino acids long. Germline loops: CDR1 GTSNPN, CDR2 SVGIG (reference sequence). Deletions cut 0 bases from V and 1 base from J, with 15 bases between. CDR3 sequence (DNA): TGTGCCTGGAGTGTCATCATGCCGGGGGGGAACACTGAAGCTTTCTTT. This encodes CAWSVIMPGGNTEAFF. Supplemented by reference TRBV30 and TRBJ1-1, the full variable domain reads SQTIHQWPATLVQPVGSPLSLECTVEGTSNPNLYWYRQAAGRGLQLLFYSVGIGQISSEVPQNLSASRPQDRQFILSSKKLLLSDSGFYLCAWSVIMPGGNTEAFFGQGTRLTVV.

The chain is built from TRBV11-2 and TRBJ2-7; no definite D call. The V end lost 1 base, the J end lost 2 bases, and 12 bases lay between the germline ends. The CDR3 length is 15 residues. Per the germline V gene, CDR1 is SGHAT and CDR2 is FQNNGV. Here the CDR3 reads CASSLGPILTYEQYF. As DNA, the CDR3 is TGTGCCAGCAGCTTAGGCCCGATTCTAACCTACGAGCAGTACTTC.

DNA of the CDR3: TGCGCCAGCAGCTTTACTGCAGGGATCGGAGCCAAAAACATTCAGTACTTC. It is translated as CASSFTAGIGAKNIQYF. This chain uses TRBV5-1 with TRBJ2-4; maybe TRBD1 (5 bases). CDR3 size: 17 residues. V lost 2 bases, J lost 0 bases, and 15 bases lay in between. Germline CDR1 SGHRS, CDR2 YFSETQ.

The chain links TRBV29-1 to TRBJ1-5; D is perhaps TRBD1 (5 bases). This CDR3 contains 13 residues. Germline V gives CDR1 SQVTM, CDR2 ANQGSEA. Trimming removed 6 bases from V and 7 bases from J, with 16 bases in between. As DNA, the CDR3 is TGCAGCGTGACTGGACAATCCGGGCAGCCCCAGCATTTT. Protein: CSVTGQSGQPQHF. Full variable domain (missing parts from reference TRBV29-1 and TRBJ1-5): SAVISQKPSRDICQRGTSLTIQCQVDSQVTMMFWYRQQPGQSLTLIATANQGSEATYESGFVIDKFPISRPNLTFSTLTVSNMSPEDSSIYLCSVTGQSGQPQHFGDGTRLSIL.

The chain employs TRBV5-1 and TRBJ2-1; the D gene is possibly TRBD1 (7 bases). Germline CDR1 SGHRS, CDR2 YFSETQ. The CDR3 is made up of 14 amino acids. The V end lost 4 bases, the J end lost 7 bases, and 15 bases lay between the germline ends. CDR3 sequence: CASSTRGTENEQFF. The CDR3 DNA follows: TGCGCCAGCAGCACCCGGGGGACAGAGAATGAGCAGTTCTTC.

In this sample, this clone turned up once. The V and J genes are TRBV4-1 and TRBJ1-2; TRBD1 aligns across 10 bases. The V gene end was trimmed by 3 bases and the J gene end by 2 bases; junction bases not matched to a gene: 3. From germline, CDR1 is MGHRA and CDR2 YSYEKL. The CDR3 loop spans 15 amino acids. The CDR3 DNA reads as TGCGCCAGCAGCCACGTGACAGGGGGCAACTATGGCTACACCTTC. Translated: CASSHVTGGNYGYTF.

The CDR3 DNA is TGTGCCACCAGCCAGGGGGGAATGAGAACTGAAGCTTTCTTT. The encoded protein is CATSQGGMRTEAFF. This sequence joins TRBV15 and TRBJ1-1; TRBD1 aligns across 7 bases. After removal of 5 bases from V and 5 bases from J, the junction contained 8 bases not matched to a gene. Germline V gives CDR1 LNHNV, CDR2 YYDKDF (reference sequence). The CDR3 has 14 residues.

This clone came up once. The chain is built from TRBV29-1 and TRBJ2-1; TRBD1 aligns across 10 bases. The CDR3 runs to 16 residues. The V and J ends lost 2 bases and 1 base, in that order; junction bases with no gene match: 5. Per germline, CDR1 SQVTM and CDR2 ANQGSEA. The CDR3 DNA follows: TGCAGCGTTGAATACCCGGGACAGGGGTCCTACAATGAGCAGTTCTTC. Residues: CSVEYPGQGSYNEQFF.

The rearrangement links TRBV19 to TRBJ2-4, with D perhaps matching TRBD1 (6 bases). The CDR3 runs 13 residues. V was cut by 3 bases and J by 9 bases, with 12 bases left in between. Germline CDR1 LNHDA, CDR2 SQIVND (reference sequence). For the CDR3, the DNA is TGTGCCAGTAGTATGTCGGGACATCTCATTCAGTACTTC. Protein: CASSMSGHLIQYF.

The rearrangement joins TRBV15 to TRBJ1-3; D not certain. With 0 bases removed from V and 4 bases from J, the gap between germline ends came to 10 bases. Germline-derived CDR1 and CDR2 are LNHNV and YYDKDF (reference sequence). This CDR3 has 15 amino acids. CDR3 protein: CATSRERVTGNTIYF. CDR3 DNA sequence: TGTGCCACCAGCAGAGAGAGGGTTACGGGAAACACCATATATTTT.

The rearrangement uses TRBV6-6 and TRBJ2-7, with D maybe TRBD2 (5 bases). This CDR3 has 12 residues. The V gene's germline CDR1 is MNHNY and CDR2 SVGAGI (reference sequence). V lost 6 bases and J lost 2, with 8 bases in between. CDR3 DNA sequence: TGTGCCAGCAGCCCGGGGACCTACGAGCAGTACTTC. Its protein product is CASSPGTYEQYF.

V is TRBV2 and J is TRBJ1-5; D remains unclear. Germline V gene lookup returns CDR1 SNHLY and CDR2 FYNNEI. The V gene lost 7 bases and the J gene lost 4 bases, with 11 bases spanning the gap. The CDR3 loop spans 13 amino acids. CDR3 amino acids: CASTWEGNQPQHF. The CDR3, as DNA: TGTGCCAGCACCTGGGAGGGTAATCAGCCCCAGCATTTT.

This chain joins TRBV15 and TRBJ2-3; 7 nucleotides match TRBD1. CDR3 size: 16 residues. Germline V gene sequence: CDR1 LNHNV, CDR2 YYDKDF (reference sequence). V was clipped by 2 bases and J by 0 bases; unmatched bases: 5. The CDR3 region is CATSRLGQRSTDTQYF. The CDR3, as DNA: TGTGCCACCAGCAGATTGGGACAGAGAAGCACAGATACGCAGTATTTT. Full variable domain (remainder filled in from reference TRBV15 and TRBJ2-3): DAMVIQNPRYQVTQFGKPVTLSCSQTLNHNVMYWYQQKSSQAPKLLFHYYDKDFNNEADTPDNFQSRRPNTSFCFLDIRSPGLGDTAMYLCATSRLGQRSTDTQYFGPGTRLTVL.

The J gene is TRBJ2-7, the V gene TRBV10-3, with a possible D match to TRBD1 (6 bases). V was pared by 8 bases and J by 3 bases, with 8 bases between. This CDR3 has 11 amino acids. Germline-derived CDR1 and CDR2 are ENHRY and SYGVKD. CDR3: CAISGDYEQYF. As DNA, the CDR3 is TGTGCCATCTCAGGGGACTACGAGCAGTACTTC.

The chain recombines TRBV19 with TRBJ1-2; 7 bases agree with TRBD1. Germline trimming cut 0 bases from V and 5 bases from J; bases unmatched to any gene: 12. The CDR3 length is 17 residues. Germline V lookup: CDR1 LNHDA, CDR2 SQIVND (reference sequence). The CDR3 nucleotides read TGTGCCAGTAGTATAGATCGTACTACCGGGACAGCGTATGGCTACACCTTC. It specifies CASSIDRTTGTAYGYTF.

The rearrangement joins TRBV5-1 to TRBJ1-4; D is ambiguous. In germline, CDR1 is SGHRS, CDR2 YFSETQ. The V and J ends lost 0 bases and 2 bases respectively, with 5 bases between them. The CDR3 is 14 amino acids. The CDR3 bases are TGCGCCAGCAGCTTGGGTCAGACTAATGAAAAACTGTTTTTT. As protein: CASSLGQTNEKLFF.